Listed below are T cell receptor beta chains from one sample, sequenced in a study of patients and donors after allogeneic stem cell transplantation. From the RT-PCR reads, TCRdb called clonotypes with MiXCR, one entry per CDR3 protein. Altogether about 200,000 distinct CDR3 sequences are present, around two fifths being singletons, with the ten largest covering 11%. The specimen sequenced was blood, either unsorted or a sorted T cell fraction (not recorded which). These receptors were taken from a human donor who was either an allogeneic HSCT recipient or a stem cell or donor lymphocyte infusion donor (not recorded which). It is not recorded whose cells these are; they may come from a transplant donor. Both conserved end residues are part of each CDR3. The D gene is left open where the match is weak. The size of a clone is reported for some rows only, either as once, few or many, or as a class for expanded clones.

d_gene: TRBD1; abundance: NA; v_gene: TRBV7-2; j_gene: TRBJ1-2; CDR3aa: CASSLFIQGAQYGYTF; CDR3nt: TGTGCCAGCAGCTTATTCATTCAGGGGGCGCAGTATGGCTACACCTTC
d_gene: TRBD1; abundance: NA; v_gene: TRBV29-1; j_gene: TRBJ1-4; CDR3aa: CSVRDSNNEKLFF; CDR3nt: TGCAGCGTTCGGGACAGTAATAATGAAAAACTGTTTTTT
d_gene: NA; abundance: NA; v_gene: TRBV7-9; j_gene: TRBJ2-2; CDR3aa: CASSSDGHTGELFF; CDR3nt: TGTGCCAGCAGCTCCGACGGACACACCGGGGAGCTGTTTTTT
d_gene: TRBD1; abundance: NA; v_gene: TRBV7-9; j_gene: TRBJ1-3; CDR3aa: CASSHPPGTGGGNTIYF; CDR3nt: TGTGCCAGCAGCCACCCCCCCGGGACAGGCGGTGGAAACACCATATATTTT
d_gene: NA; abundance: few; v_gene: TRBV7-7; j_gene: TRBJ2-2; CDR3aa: CASSLAINPGELFF; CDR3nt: TGTGCCAGCAGCTTAGCCATTAATCCCGGGGAGCTGTTTTTT
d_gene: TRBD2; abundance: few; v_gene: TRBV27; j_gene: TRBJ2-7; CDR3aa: CASSTSGGSYEQYF; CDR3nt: TGTGCCAGCAGTACTAGCGGGGGTAGTTACGAGCAGTACTTC
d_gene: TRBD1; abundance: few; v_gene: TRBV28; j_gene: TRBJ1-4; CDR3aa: CASSLRQGGREKLFF; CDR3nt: TGTGCCAGCAGTTTGCGCCAGGGGGGTAGAGAAAAACTGTTTTTT
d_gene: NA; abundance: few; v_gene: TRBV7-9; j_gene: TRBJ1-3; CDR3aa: CASSHSGPRSGNTIYF; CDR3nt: TGTGCCAGCAGCCACTCTGGGCCGCGCTCTGGAAACACCATATATTTT
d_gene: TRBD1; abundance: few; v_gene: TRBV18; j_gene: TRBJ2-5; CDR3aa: CASSRDRRGETQYF; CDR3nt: TGTGCCAGCTCCCGGGACAGACGAGGGGAGACCCAGTACTTC
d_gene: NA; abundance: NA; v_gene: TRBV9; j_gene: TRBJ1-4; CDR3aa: CASSEAGGEKLFF; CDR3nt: TGTGCCAGCAGCGAGGCCGGGGGCGAAAAACTGTTTTTT
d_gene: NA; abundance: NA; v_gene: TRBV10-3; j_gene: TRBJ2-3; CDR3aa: CAIRNGWAGTDTQYF; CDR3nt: TGTGCCATCAGAAACGGGTGGGCAGGGACAGATACGCAGTATTTT
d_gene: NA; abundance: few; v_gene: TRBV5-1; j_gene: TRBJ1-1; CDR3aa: CASSSRTGGTEAFF; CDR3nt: TGCGCCAGCAGCTCCAGAACAGGAGGCACTGAAGCTTTCTTT
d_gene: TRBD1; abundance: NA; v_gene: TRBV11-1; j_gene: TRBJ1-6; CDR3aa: CASSHSGTGDSPLHF; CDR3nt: TGTGCCAGCAGCCATTCCGGGACAGGGGACTCACCCCTCCACTTT
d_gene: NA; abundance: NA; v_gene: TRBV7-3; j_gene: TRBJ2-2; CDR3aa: CASSPLTGELFF; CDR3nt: TGTGCCAGCAGCCCACTCACCGGGGAGCTGTTTTTT
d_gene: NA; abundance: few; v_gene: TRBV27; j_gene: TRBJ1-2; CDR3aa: CASSPLDGYYGYTF; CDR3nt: TGTGCCAGCAGTCCACTGGACGGATACTATGGCTACACCTTC
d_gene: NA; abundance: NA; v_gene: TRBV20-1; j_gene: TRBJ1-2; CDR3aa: CSARRSLNYGYTF; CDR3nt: TGCAGTGCTAGACGATCCCTGAACTATGGCTACACCTTC
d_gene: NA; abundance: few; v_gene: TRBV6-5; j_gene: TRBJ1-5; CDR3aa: CASKPYGGAYSNQPQHF; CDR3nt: TGTGCCAGCAAGCCCTACGGAGGGGCTTATAGCAATCAGCCCCAGCATTTT
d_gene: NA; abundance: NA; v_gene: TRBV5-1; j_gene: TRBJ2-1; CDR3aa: CASSLFKQGAEQFF; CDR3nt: TGCGCCAGCAGCTTGTTCAAACAGGGCGCTGAGCAGTTCTTC
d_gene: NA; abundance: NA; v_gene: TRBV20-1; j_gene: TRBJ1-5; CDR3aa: CSAIDRINQPQHF; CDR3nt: TGCAGTGCTATCGACAGGATAAACCAGCCCCAGCATTTT
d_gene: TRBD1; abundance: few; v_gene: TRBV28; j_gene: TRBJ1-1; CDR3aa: CASSSQGAENTEAFF; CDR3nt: TGTGCCAGCAGTTCACAGGGGGCTGAGAACACTGAAGCTTTCTTT
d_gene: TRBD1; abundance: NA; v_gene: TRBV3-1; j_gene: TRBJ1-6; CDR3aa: CASSQGTGGLRLHF; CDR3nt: TGTGCCAGCAGCCAAGGGACAGGGGGCCTAAGGCTCCACTTT
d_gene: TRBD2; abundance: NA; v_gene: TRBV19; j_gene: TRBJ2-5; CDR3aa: CATGLAAQETQYF; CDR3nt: TGTGCTACGGGACTAGCGGCGCAAGAGACCCAGTACTTC
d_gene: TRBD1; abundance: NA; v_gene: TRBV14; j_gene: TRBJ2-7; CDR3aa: CASSRPGTGNYEQYF; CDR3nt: TGTGCCAGCAGCCGCCCCGGGACAGGGAACTACGAGCAGTACTTC